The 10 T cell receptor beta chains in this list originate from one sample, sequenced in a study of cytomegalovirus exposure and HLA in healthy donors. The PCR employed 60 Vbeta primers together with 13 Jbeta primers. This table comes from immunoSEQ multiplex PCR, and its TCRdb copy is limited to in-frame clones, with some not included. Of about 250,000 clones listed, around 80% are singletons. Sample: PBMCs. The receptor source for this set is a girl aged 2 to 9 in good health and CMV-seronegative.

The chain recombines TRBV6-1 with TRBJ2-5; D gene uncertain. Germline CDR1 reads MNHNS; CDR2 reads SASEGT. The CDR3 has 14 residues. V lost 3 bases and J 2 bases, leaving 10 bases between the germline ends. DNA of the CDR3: TGTGCCAGCAGTGAGGTACATAATCAAGAGACCCAGTACTTC. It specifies CASSEVHNQETQYF.

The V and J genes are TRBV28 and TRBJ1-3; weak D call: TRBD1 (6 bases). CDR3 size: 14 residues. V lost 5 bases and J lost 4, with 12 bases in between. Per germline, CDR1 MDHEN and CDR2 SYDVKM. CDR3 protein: CASSLGDNGNTIYF. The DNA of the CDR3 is TGTGCCAGCAGTCTTGGGGACAACGGAAACACCATATATTTT.

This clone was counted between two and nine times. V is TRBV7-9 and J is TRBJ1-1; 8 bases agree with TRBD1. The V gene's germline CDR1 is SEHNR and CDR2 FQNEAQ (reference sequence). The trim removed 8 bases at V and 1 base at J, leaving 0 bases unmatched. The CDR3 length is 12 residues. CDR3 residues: CASDRGNTEAFF. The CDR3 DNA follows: TGTGCCAGCGACAGGGGGAACACTGAAGCTTTCTTT.

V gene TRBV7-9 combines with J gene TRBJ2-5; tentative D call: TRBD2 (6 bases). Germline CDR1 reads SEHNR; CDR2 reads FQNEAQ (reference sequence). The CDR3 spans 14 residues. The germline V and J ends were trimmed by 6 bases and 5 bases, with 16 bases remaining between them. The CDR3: CASRYISGGETQYF. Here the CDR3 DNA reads TGTGCCAGCAGATACATATCTGGGGGGGAGACCCAGTACTTC. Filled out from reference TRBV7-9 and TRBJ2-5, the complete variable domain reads DTGVSQNPRHKITKRGQNVTFRCDPISEHNRLYWYRQTLGQGPEFLTYFQNEAQLEKSRLLSDRFSAERPKGSFSTLEIQRTEQGDSAMYLCASRYISGGETQYFGPGTRLLVL.

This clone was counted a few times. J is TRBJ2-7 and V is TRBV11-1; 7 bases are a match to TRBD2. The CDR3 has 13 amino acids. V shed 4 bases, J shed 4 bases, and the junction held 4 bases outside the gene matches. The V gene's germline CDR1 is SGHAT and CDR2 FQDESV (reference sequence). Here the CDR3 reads CASSSSGDYEQYF. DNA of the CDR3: TGTGCCAGCAGCTCTAGCGGAGATTACGAGCAGTACTTC.

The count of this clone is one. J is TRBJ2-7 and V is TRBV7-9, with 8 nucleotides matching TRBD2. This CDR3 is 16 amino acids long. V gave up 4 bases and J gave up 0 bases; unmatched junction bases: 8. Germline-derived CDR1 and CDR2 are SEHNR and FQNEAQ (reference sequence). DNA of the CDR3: TGTGCCAGCAGCTCTCCACCCCGGGAGGGCTCCTACGAGCAGTACTTC. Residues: CASSSPPREGSYEQYF.

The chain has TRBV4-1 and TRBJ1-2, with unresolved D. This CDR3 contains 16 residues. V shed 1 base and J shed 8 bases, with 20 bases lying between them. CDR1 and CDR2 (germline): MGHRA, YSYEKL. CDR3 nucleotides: TGCGCCAGCAGCCAAGCTTCCCTCACCGGACTGTCCGGCTACACCTTC. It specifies CASSQASLTGLSGYTF.

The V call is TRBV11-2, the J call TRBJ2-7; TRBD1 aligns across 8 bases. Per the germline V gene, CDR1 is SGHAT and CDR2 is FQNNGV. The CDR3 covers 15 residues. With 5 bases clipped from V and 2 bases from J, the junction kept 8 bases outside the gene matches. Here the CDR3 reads CASSDGQGRAYEQYF. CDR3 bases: TGTGCCAGCAGCGACGGACAGGGAAGGGCCTACGAGCAGTACTTC.

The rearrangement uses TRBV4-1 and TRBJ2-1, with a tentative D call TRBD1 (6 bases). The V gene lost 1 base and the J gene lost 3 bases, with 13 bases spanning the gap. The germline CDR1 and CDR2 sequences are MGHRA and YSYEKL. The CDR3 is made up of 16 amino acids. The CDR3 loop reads CASSQVRQGFYNEQFF. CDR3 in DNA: TGCGCCAGCAGCCAAGTACGCCAGGGGTTCTACAATGAGCAGTTCTTC.

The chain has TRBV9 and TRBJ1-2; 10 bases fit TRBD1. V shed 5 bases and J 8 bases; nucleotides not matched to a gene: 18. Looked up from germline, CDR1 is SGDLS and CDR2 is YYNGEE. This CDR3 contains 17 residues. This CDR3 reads CASSDSSQMTGGKGYTF. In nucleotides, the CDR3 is TGTGCCAGCAGTGATAGTAGTCAAATGACAGGGGGCAAGGGCTACACCTTC.